The 21 T cell receptor beta chains given below trace back to one sample, sequenced in a study of T cells in Graves' hyperthyroidism and ophthalmopathy. TCR beta CDR3 regions were amplified from RNA. RT-PCR in the first round (using the HTBI primer set) targeted the TCR CDR3. TCRdb re-called the multiplex PCR reads through MiXCR, storing one row per CDR3 protein. The table has nearly 750,000 distinct CDR3 sequences, over 35% seen once; the top ten hold around 29%. The specimen sequenced was blood. These receptors were taken from a woman in her 40s with Graves' hyperthyroidism.

The genes are TRBV7-9 and TRBJ2-7, with unresolved D. The CDR3 runs 12 residues. Germline CDR1 reads SEHNR; CDR2 reads FQNEAQ (reference sequence). The V end was cut by 5 bases, the J end by 6 bases, with 11 bases between. The CDR3 DNA reads TGTGCCAGCAGCGGTCTAGAACTCGAGCAGTACTTC. The encoded protein is CASSGLELEQYF.

Many counts were recorded for this clonotype. The chain employs TRBV6-5 and TRBJ1-6; the match to TRBD1 covers 9 bases. Looked up from germline, CDR1 is MNHEY and CDR2 is SVGAGI. The V segment lost 6 bases and the J segment 1 base; nucleotides outside the gene matches: 7. CDR3 length: 17 residues. The DNA for the CDR3 is TGTGCCAGCAGGCCGGACAGGGGATGGTCCTATAATTCACCCCTCCACTTT. Amino acid sequence: CASRPDRGWSYNSPLHF.

Points on this clonotype: A junction end diverges from the germline sequence, so it may reflect a read error. The chain carries TRBV2 and TRBJ2-7, with 7 nucleotides matching TRBD1. This CDR3 spans 13 amino acids. From germline, CDR1 is SNHLY and CDR2 FYNNEI. CDR3 in amino acids: CASSRDRFYEQHF. The CDR3 region has the DNA TGTGCCAGCAGCCGGGACAGATTCTACGAGCAGCACTTC.

This clonotype was picked up a small number of times. The genes are TRBV19 and TRBJ1-5; the match to TRBD1 covers 9 bases. Germline V gives CDR1 LNHDA, CDR2 SQIVND (reference sequence). J lost 2 bases, V lost 3 bases, and 2 bases had no gene match. The CDR3 length is 15 residues. This CDR3 reads CASSIRTGGNQPQHF. CDR3 DNA sequence: TGTGCCAGTAGTATTCGGACAGGGGGCAATCAGCCCCAGCATTTT.

This clonotype was counted only a few times. The chain has TRBV19 and TRBJ1-5, with 10 bases that match TRBD1. V lost 4 bases, J lost 0 bases, and 9 bases stayed unmatched. Germline CDR1 and CDR2: LNHDA and SQIVND (reference sequence). The CDR3 has 18 residues. CDR3 loop: CASSTGQGGRYSNQPQHF. CDR3 coding DNA: TGTGCCAGTAGTACCGGACAGGGGGGTCGGTATAGCAATCAGCCCCAGCATTTT.

This clonotype was found a few times. This chain connects TRBV10-3 to TRBJ2-7, with a weak D call TRBD2 (6 bases). This CDR3 is 14 amino acids long. The germline V gene encodes CDR1 ENHRY and CDR2 SYGVKD. V lost 10 bases and J lost 1, with 17 bases in between. The CDR3 DNA reads as TGTGCCAGCGGGGACGTCTACTATTCCTACGAGCAGTACTTC. It encodes CASGDVYYSYEQYF.

This clonotype was seen more than once but under ten times. The chain is built from TRBV19 and TRBJ1-6; D ambiguous. V was pared by 7 bases and J by 8 bases, with 12 bases between. The germline V gene has CDR1 LNHDA and CDR2 SQIVND (reference sequence). The CDR3 is 13 amino acids. DNA for the CDR3: TGTGCCAGTAAATTAGATTGGGATTCACCCCTCCACTTT. Its protein is CASKLDWDSPLHF.

The chain couples TRBV19 to TRBJ1-5; D remains unclear. The CDR3 has 15 residues. Germline lookup yields CDR1 LNHDA and CDR2 SQIVND (reference sequence). V lost 6 bases and J 5 bases, leaving 17 bases between the germline ends. The CDR3 DNA follows: TGTGCCAGTAGCGACTGGACGGCCCCACATCAGCCCCAGCATTTT. Its protein is CASSDWTAPHQPQHF.

The V gene is TRBV7-2, the J gene TRBJ2-7, with 7 bases aligning to TRBD2. The germline V gene encodes CDR1 SGHTA and CDR2 FQGNSA. The ends lost 6 bases at V and 0 bases at J; junction bases unmatched: 20. This CDR3 contains 19 residues. The CDR3 protein is CASSYSSGPGPGSSYEQYF. The CDR3 DNA reads as TGTGCCAGCAGTTACTCTAGCGGTCCAGGGCCAGGGAGCTCCTACGAGCAGTACTTC.

The chain has TRBV6-5 and TRBJ1-3, with a possible D match to TRBD1 (5 bases). Germline V gives CDR1 MNHEY, CDR2 SVGAGI. CDR3 length: 16 amino acids. V lost 4 bases and J lost 3, with 16 bases in between. The CDR3 region is CASSSRGEEGGNTIYF. The DNA for the CDR3 is TGTGCCAGCAGTTCCCGGGGCGAAGAGGGTGGAAACACCATATATTTT.

The chain combines TRBV20-1 with TRBJ2-5; 12 nucleotides match TRBD2. CDR1 is DFQATT, CDR2 SNEGSKA, per germline (reference sequence). The CDR3 spans 16 residues. V was pared by 6 bases and J by 3 bases, with 11 bases of the junction left unmatched. The CDR3 here is CSARRGGLAGKETQYF. The CDR3 bases are TGCAGTGCCAGGCGGGGAGGACTAGCGGGGAAAGAGACCCAGTACTTC.

The J gene is TRBJ1-2, the V gene TRBV6-5; D perhaps matches TRBD1 (5 bases). The germline CDR1 and CDR2 sequences are MNHEY and SVGAGI. V dropped 5 bases and J dropped 7 bases, with 17 bases sitting between them. The CDR3 contains 14 residues. CDR3: CASSEERSGFGYTF. CDR3 coding DNA: TGTGCCAGCAGTGAAGAACGGTCAGGGTTTGGCTACACCTTC.

The rearrangement uses TRBV10-1 and TRBJ1-2; D is possibly TRBD1 (6 bases). V dropped 3 bases and J dropped 4 bases, with 9 bases sitting between them. Germline loops: CDR1 WNHNN, CDR2 SYGVQD (reference sequence). The length of the CDR3 is 13 residues. The chain's CDR3 is CASSEGQSYGYTF. CDR3 DNA: TGCGCCAGCAGTGAAGGACAGTCCTATGGCTACACCTTC.

With respect to this clonotype: Possible read error: a much larger clone is one base away. Because it lacks the conserved phenylalanine or tryptophan at the end, this CDR3 is likely a read error. The chain joins TRBV20-1 to TRBJ2-7; 7 bases are a match to TRBD2. The germline gives CDR1 DFQATT, CDR2 SNEGSKA (reference sequence). This CDR3 has 13 residues. J gave up 2 bases and V 3 bases, and 4 bases lay outside the gene matches. DNA of the CDR3: TGCAGTGCTAGCCAGCGGGAACCCTACGAGCAGTACCTC. Its translation is CSASQREPYEQYL.

This clonotype was detected ten times or more. In nucleotides, the CDR3 is TGTGCCAGCAGTCCGGATACTAACTATGGCTACACCTTC. Encoded protein: CASSPDTNYGYTF. The gene calls are TRBV25-1 and TRBJ1-2; D remains unclear. The germline gives CDR1 MGHDK, CDR2 SYGVNS. The CDR3 spans 13 residues. V was pared by 5 bases and J by 0 bases, with 7 bases between.

This clonotype was seen only a few times. The chain is built from TRBV28 and TRBJ1-4; D unclear. Per germline, CDR1 MDHEN and CDR2 SYDVKM. With 0 bases removed from V and 7 bases from J, the gap between germline ends came to 12 bases. This CDR3 comprises 15 residues. The CDR3 here is CASSLCYRESEKLFF. DNA for the CDR3: TGTGCCAGCAGTTTATGCTACAGAGAGAGTGAAAAACTGTTTTTT.

Turning to this clonotype: This may come from a read error, since a much larger clone is one base off. The CDR3 region has the DNA TGTGCCAGCACCCCTGGAGGGGGCTCTGGAAACACCATATATTTT. It codes for CASTPGGGSGNTIYF. The rearrangement joins TRBV7-9 to TRBJ1-3; D perhaps matches TRBD1 (6 bases). V was shortened by 7 bases and J by 0 bases, with 13 bases between the two germline ends. The CDR3 sequence is 15 residues long. Germline CDR1 reads SEHNR; CDR2 reads FQNEAQ (reference sequence).

This clonotype was detected many times. The V call is TRBV7-2, the J call TRBJ2-5; D is undetermined. V was trimmed by 2 bases and J by 2 bases, leaving 15 bases between them. CDR3 length: 16 residues. In germline, CDR1 is SGHTA, CDR2 FQGNSA. The CDR3 reads CASSLSPGGIQETQYF. CDR3 in DNA: TGTGCCAGCAGCTTATCACCAGGTGGGATACAAGAGACCCAGTACTTC.

This clonotype was detected many times. The chain employs TRBV9 and TRBJ1-2; 9 nucleotides match TRBD1. This CDR3 comprises 15 residues. CDR1 and CDR2 from the germline V gene are SGDLS and YYNGEE. Unmatched junction bases numbered 7, after V lost 3 bases and J lost 4 bases. The DNA for the CDR3 is TGTGCCAGCAGCGAGGGACAGGGTCGTTTCTATGGCTACACCTTC. This codes for CASSEGQGRFYGYTF.

This clonotype was observed a handful of times. The chain uses TRBV11-3 and TRBJ1-1; TRBD1 agrees at 10 bases. Looked up from germline, CDR1 is SGHNT and CDR2 is YENEEA. V lost 4 bases and J lost 11; bases outside the gene matches: 4. This CDR3 comprises 12 residues. CDR3 sequence reads: CASSWGTGVAFF. The CDR3 bases are TGTGCCAGCAGCTGGGGGACAGGGGTGGCTTTCTTT.

This clonotype was counted many times. The rearrangement links TRBV7-2 to TRBJ2-5; 9 bases agree with TRBD2. The length of the CDR3 is 17 residues. Unmatched junction bases numbered 13, after V lost 4 bases and J lost 4 bases. CDR1 and CDR2 (germline): SGHTA, FQGNSA. CDR3: CASSSPVGLARGETQYF. CDR3 in DNA: TGTGCCAGCAGCTCCCCCGTCGGACTAGCGAGAGGAGAGACCCAGTACTTC.